Below are 28 T cell receptor beta chains sequenced from a single sample in a study of cytomegalovirus exposure and HLA in healthy donors. Primers: 60 Vbeta forward and 13 Jbeta reverse. Profiling relied on immunoSEQ multiplex PCR, and the TCRdb table lists in-frame clones only, not all of them. The data contain roughly 110,000 clones, 75% of them seen just once; the ten biggest clones take up roughly 2.5%. The sequenced sample consisted of PBMCs. The receptors derive from a man aged 35 to 55 in good health and CMV-seronegative.

With respect to this clone: The CDR3 carries no conserved terminal phenylalanine or tryptophan, so it likely arises from a read error. It is unclear where the CDR3 begins or ends on the DNA, so no DNA is shown, and the CDR3 is as TCRdb lists it. This chain connects TRBV2 to TRBJ2-7; the D call TRBD1 from the table was never checked on the DNA. Germline lookup yields CDR1 SNHLY and CDR2 FYNNEI. The CDR3 is 10 residues long, ends included. CDR3 sequence: CASRGSRAQI.

V and J are TRBV5-1 and TRBJ2-7; 7 bases agree with TRBD1. This CDR3 has 17 residues. Unmatched junction bases numbered 13, after V lost 4 bases and J lost 0 bases. From germline, CDR1 is SGHRS and CDR2 YFSETQ. The CDR3 here is CASSVHWTGSFSYEQYF. CDR3 in DNA: TGCGCCAGCAGCGTGCACTGGACAGGATCTTTCTCCTACGAGCAGTACTTC.

The chain joins TRBV2 to TRBJ2-1; 10 nucleotides line up with TRBD2. V lost 1 base and J lost 15; bases outside the gene matches: 9. CDR1 is SNHLY and CDR2 is FYNNEI in the germline V gene. This CDR3 has 14 amino acids. DNA of the CDR3: TGTGCCAGCAGTGAAGGGCTAGCGGGGGACCCACGGTTCTTC. This encodes CASSEGLAGDPRFF.

The V gene is TRBV19, the J gene TRBJ2-6; D is possibly TRBD2 (6 bases). Germline values: CDR1 LNHDA, CDR2 SQIVND (reference sequence). V lost 1 base and J 2 bases, leaving 9 bases between the germline ends. This CDR3 region has 16 residues. The CDR3 region is CASSIVEGTGANVLTF. The DNA of the CDR3 is TGTGCCAGTAGTATAGTGGAGGGAACTGGGGCCAACGTCCTGACTTTC.

The V call is TRBV6-5, the J call TRBJ2-7; TRBD1 matches at 8 bases. The length of the CDR3 is 14 residues. J lost 6 bases, V lost 6 bases, and 10 bases had no gene match. Germline assignment: CDR1 MNHEY and CDR2 SVGAGI. The CDR3 DNA is TGTGCCAGCAGCCCGACAGGGGAGTTTGCCGAGCAGTACTTC. Translation gives CASSPTGEFAEQYF.

This clone was counted between two and nine times. The chain is built from TRBV7-8 and TRBJ2-1, with no clear D. V gave up 1 base and J gave up 4 bases, with 8 bases separating them. Germline CDR1 and CDR2: SGHVS and FQNEAQ. There are 14 residues in the CDR3. CDR3 amino acids: CASSLVSSYNEQFF. CDR3 DNA sequence: TGTGCCAGCAGCTTAGTGTCGTCTTACAATGAGCAGTTCTTC.

The rearrangement links TRBV6-6 to TRBJ1-4, with a weak D call TRBD1 (6 bases). Germline CDR1 is MNHNY and CDR2 is SVGAGI (reference sequence). The CDR3 loop spans 14 amino acids. Between the trimmed V and J ends, which lost 4 bases and 0 bases, there was a span of 6 bases. CDR3 in amino acids: CASSSGATNEKLFF. DNA of the CDR3: TGTGCCAGCAGTTCAGGGGCAACTAATGAAAAACTGTTTTTT.

The chain has TRBV7-9 and TRBJ2-5, with D possibly TRBD2 on 5 matching bases. The germline V and J ends were trimmed by 8 bases and 5 bases, with 12 bases remaining between them. CDR3 length equals 12 residues. Germline V gene sequence: CDR1 SEHNR, CDR2 FQNEAQ (reference sequence). The CDR3 DNA reads as TGTGCCAGCCGAGGCCCGGGGGAGACCCAGTACTTC. It yields the protein CASRGPGETQYF.

CDR3 in amino acids: CASSAGTPSYNEQFF. CDR3 DNA sequence: TGTGCCAGCAGCGCGGGAACTCCCTCCTACAATGAGCAGTTCTTC. The chain uses TRBV9 and TRBJ2-1, with D tentatively TRBD2 (5 bases). The germline V gene encodes CDR1 SGDLS and CDR2 YYNGEE. CDR3 size: 15 residues. The V end lost 3 bases, the J end lost 0 bases, and 10 bases lay between the germline ends.

Only one count was recorded for this clone. V gene TRBV6-1 combines with J gene TRBJ1-2; 7 positions agree with TRBD1. The length of the CDR3 is 12 residues. Germline CDR1 and CDR2: MNHNS and SASEGT. V dropped 5 bases and J dropped 13; count of bases not matched to a gene: 10. The CDR3 region is CASSSGQARVTF. The DNA of the CDR3 is TGTGCCAGCAGTTCCGGACAGGCCCGTGTCACCTTC.

This clone occurred a few times. This sequence joins TRBV10-3 and TRBJ2-5; tentatively, D is TRBD2 (5 bases). The end of the DNA fits TRBJ2-7 better, so the J call may be wrong. The CDR3 is 13 amino acids. Germline CDR1 ENHRY, CDR2 SYGVKD. The CDR3 nucleotides read TGTGCCATCAGTGACATAGCGTCATCCGAGCAGTACTTC. This gives the protein CAISDIASSEQYF.

The V and J genes are TRBV7-3 and TRBJ2-1; 7 positions agree with TRBD1. This CDR3 contains 17 residues. The trim removed 2 bases at V and 3 bases at J, leaving 10 bases unmatched. CDR1 and CDR2 (germline): SGHTA, FQGTGA. The CDR3: CASSLANRDSIYNEQFF. The CDR3 DNA reads TGTGCCAGCAGCTTAGCGAACCGGGACAGCATCTACAATGAGCAGTTCTTC. The variable domain in full, completed from reference TRBV7-3 and TRBJ2-1, reads GAGVSQTPSNKVTEKGKYVELRCDPISGHTALYWYRQSLGQGPEFLIYFQGTGAADDSGLPNDRFFAVRPEGSVSTLKIQRTERGDSAVYLCASSLANRDSIYNEQFFGPGTRLTVL.

This clone was seen once. The chain carries TRBV5-6 and TRBJ2-6, with 8 bases that match TRBD1. This CDR3 is built from 17 residues. Germline-derived CDR1 and CDR2 are SGHDT and YYEEEE. With V trimmed by 4 bases and J by 3 bases, 9 bases remained unmatched. The CDR3 coding sequence is TGTGCCAGCAGCCGGAGGGACAGGCAGTTTGGGGCCAACGTCCTGACTTTC. Translating gives CASSRRDRQFGANVLTF.

The gene calls are TRBV29-1 and TRBJ2-1; TRBD2 aligns across 9 bases. The CDR3 sequence is 15 residues long. Germline V gives CDR1 SQVTM, CDR2 ANQGSEA. Trimming took 0 bases from V and 15 from J; bases not matched to a gene: 15. The CDR3 nucleotides are TGCAGCGTTGAAGATGGGGTCCGAGCGGGGGGCGGTCGGTTCTTC. Its translation is CSVEDGVRAGGGRFF.

The CDR3 loop is CASSLGQEPLGKLFF. In nucleotides, the CDR3 is TGTGCCAGCAGCTTGGGACAGGAACCTCTCGGAAAACTGTTTTTT. The chain has TRBV5-4 and TRBJ1-4; D possibly corresponds to TRBD1 (6 bases). This CDR3 has 15 amino acids. Germline V gives CDR1 SGHNT, CDR2 YYREEE (reference sequence). V was shortened by 0 bases and J by 10 bases, with 16 bases between the two germline ends.

The rearrangement links TRBV19 to TRBJ1-5; TRBD1 matches at 7 bases. Germline-derived CDR1 and CDR2 are LNHDA and SQIVND (reference sequence). This CDR3 is built from 14 residues. V shed 6 bases and J 0 bases; nucleotides not matched to a gene: 2. The CDR3 DNA reads as TGTGCCAGTAGGGACAGGTATAGCAATCAGCCCCAGCATTTT. Translation: CASRDRYSNQPQHF.

Only a few counts were recorded for this clone. The rearrangement uses TRBV10-3 and TRBJ2-2; 8 nucleotides align to TRBD2. CDR3 length equals 13 residues. Germline-derived CDR1 and CDR2 are ENHRY and SYGVKD. Losses at the gene ends were 7 bases for V and 5 bases for J; bases not matched to a gene: 3. CDR3 DNA: TGTGCCATCAACGGGGGGGGGACCGGGGAGCTGTTTTTT. It yields the protein CAINGGGTGELFF.

The chain links TRBV5-4 to TRBJ2-5; 10 bases map to TRBD1. V was clipped by 6 bases and J by 7 bases; unmatched bases: 9. The length of the CDR3 is 14 residues. The germline V gene has CDR1 SGHNT and CDR2 YYREEE (reference sequence). The DNA for the CDR3 is TGTGCCAGCACCCTGACAGGGGGCGGGGGGACCCAGTACTTC. Protein sequence: CASTLTGGGGTQYF.

CDR3 sequence: CASSSYSADTIYF. The CDR3 DNA is TGTGCCAGCAGCTCTTACTCTGCGGACACCATATATTTT. J is TRBJ1-3 and V is TRBV7-2; no reliable D call. Germline V gene lookup returns CDR1 SGHTA and CDR2 FQGNSA. Trimming left V 4 bases short and J 8 bases short, with 12 bases between. The CDR3 totals 13 residues.

The genes are TRBV27 and TRBJ1-2; D unclear. Between the trimmed V and J ends, which lost 6 bases and 10 bases, there was a span of 15 bases. CDR1 and CDR2 from the germline V gene are MNHEY and SMNVEV (reference sequence). The CDR3 is made up of 12 amino acids. CDR3 residues: CASREGYSSYTF. The CDR3 bases are TGTGCCAGCAGAGAGGGATACTCCTCCTACACCTTC.

Comment on this clone: This CDR3 is also generated by other DNA sequences in the sample. The rearrangement joins TRBV9 to TRBJ2-3; 9 bases agree with TRBD2. There are 19 residues in the CDR3. Losses at the gene ends were 1 base for V and 4 bases for J; bases not matched to a gene: 16. The germline V gene has CDR1 SGDLS and CDR2 YYNGEE. The CDR3 reads CASSVFPGALAGTPDTQYF. The CDR3, as DNA: TGTGCCAGCAGCGTATTCCCTGGGGCCCTAGCGGGGACCCCAGATACGCAGTATTTT.

The chain links TRBV9 to TRBJ2-3; tentative D call: TRBD1 (6 bases). Germline CDR1 SGDLS, CDR2 YYNGEE. Trimming removed 8 bases at V and 1 base at J, with 20 bases between. This CDR3 region has 16 residues. The CDR3: CARNEGVSIGTDTQYF. The CDR3 DNA reads TGTGCCAGAAATGAGGGGGTGAGCATCGGCACAGATACGCAGTATTTT.

This clone has a handful of counts. The chain employs TRBV21-1 and TRBJ2-7; TRBD2 is the table's D call, not checked against the DNA. TRBV21-1 constitutes a pseudogene. The CDR3 spans 15 residues. CDR3 loop: CASSRWRGGHYEQYF. In DNA, the CDR3 is TGTGCCAGCAGCAGGTGGCGGGGGGGCCACTACGAGCAGTACTTC.

The chain is built from TRBV6-6 and TRBJ2-1, with TRBD2 matching over 7 bases. Germline values: CDR1 MNHNY, CDR2 SVGAGI (reference sequence). The CDR3 is made up of 16 amino acids. The J segment lost 4 bases and the V segment lost 5 bases, leaving 11 bases of the junction unmatched. CDR3 amino acids: CASSTDGAGVYNEQFF. In nucleotides, the CDR3 is TGTGCCAGCAGTACAGACGGGGCGGGGGTATACAATGAGCAGTTCTTC.

This chain joins TRBV9 and TRBJ2-2, with 9 bases lining up with TRBD2. CDR1 SGDLS and CDR2 YYNGEE come from the germline V gene. The length of the CDR3 is 16 residues. The J segment lost 5 bases and the V segment lost 2 bases, leaving 7 bases of the junction unmatched. The CDR3 here is CASSVGAGGLTGELFF. As DNA, the CDR3 is TGTGCCAGCAGCGTCGGAGCGGGGGGACTAACCGGGGAGCTGTTTTTT.

This clone was picked up a small number of times. The chain combines TRBV6-5 with TRBJ2-3; D uncertain. The length of the CDR3 is 14 residues. V was cut by 9 bases and J by 3 bases, with 16 bases left in between. Germline V gives CDR1 MNHEY, CDR2 SVGAGI. The DNA of the CDR3 is TGTGCCAGTACACGATGGGTGGAGACAGATACGCAGTATTTT. Amino acid sequence: CASTRWVETDTQYF.

The chain carries TRBV5-1 and TRBJ2-3, with D perhaps TRBD1 (5 bases). Germline V gene sequence: CDR1 SGHRS, CDR2 YFSETQ. Trimming stripped 3 bases from V and 4 bases from J, with 15 bases between. This CDR3 has 15 amino acids. The CDR3 sequence is CASSSLREHADTQYF. In DNA form, the CDR3 reads TGCGCCAGCAGCTCACTCAGGGAACACGCAGATACGCAGTATTTT.

This sequence joins TRBV7-2 and TRBJ2-5, with 10 bases aligning to TRBD2. Germline CDR1 reads SGHTA; CDR2 reads FQGNSA. This CDR3 has 18 residues. V gave up 2 bases and J gave up 2 bases; unmatched junction bases: 11. CDR3 nucleotides: TGTGCCAGCAGCTTAAACCAGCGGGGGGGCCGGGGACAAGAGACCCAGTACTTC. Translation gives CASSLNQRGGRGQETQYF.